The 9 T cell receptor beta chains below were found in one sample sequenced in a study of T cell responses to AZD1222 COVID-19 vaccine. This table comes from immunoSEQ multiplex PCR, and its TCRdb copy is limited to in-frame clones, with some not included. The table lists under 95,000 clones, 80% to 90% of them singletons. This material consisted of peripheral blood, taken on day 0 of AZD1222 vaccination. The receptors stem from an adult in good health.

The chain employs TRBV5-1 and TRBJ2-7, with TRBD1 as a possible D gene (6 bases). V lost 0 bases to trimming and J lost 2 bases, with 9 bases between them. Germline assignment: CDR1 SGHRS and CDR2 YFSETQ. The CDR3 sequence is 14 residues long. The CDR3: CASSLGQVPYEQYF. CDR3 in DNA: TGCGCCAGCAGCTTGGGACAGGTCCCCTACGAGCAGTACTTC. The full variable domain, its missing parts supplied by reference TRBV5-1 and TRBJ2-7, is KAGVTQTPRYLIKTRGQQVTLSCSPISGHRSVSWYQQTPGQGLQFLFEYFSETQRNKGNFPGRFSGRQFSNSRSEMNVSTLELGDSALYLCASSLGQVPYEQYFGPGTRLTVT.

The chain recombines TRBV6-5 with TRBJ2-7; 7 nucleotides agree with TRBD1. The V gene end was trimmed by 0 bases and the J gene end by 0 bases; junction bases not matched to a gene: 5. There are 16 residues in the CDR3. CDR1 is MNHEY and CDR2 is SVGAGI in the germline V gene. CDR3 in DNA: TGTGCCAGCAGTTACTCCACAGGGGCTAGCTCCTACGAGCAGTACTTC. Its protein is CASSYSTGASSYEQYF.

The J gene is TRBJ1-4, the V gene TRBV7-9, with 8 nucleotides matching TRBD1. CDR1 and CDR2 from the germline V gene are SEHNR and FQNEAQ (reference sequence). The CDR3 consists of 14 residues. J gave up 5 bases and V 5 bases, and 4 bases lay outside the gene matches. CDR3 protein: CASSIDRGNEKLFF. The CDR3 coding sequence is TGTGCCAGCAGCATCGACAGGGGAAATGAAAAACTGTTTTTT.

This CDR3 is CASSDRGRGGYTF. The CDR3 region has the DNA TGTGCCAGCAGCGACAGGGGGCGAGGTGGCTACACCTTC. The chain combines TRBV11-3 with TRBJ1-2; TRBD1 matches at 10 bases. CDR3 size: 13 residues. V dropped 5 bases and J dropped 7; count of bases not matched to a gene: 4. Germline CDR1 is SGHNT and CDR2 is YENEEA.

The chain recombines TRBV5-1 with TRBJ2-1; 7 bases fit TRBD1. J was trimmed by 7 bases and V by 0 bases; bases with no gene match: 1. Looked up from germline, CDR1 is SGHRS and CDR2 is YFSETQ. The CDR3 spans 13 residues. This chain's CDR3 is CASSLGQGNEQFF. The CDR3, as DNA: TGCGCCAGCAGCTTGGGACAGGGTAATGAGCAGTTCTTC.

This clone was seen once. The CDR3 DNA reads TGTGCCACCAGTGGGACTGGCGGCACAGATACGCAGTATTTT. It yields the protein CATSGTGGTDTQYF. V and J are TRBV24-1 and TRBJ2-3; TRBD2 might be the D (5 bases). The CDR3 runs to 14 residues. Germline lookup yields CDR1 KGHDR and CDR2 SFDVKD. The V end was cut by 5 bases, the J end by 1 base, with 9 bases between.

CDR3 DNA: TGTGCCAGCAGCATAAACGGGACAGGGCATCTCGGGGACGAGCAGTACTTC. Amino acid sequence: CASSINGTGHLGDEQYF. The genes are TRBV21-1 and TRBJ2-7; TRBD1, the table's D call, lacks a check against the DNA. TRBV21-1 is an annotated pseudogene. The CDR3 runs to 17 residues.

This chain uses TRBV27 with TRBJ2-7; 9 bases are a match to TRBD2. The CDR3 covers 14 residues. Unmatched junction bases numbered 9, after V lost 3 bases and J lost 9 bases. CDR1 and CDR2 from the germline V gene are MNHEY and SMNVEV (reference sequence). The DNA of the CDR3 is TGTGCCAGCAGTTTGATAGCGGGAGTGGTGGGGCAGTACTTC. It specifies CASSLIAGVVGQYF.

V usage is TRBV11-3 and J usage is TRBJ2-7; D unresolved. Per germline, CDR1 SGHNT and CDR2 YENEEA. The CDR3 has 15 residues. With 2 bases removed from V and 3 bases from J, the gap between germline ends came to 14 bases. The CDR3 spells CASSLTTYGFYEQYF. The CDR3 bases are TGTGCCAGCAGCTTAACCACCTACGGGTTCTACGAGCAGTACTTC.